One sample yielded the 22 T cell receptor beta chains listed below, sequenced in a study of OX40 agonist ivuxolimab in advanced cancers. Measured with immunoSEQ multiplex PCR; TCRdb has only the in-frame clones, and not every one. The sample includes roughly 44,000 clones, 65% to 85% of them seen just once. This material consisted of CD4+ or CD8+ T cells sorted from blood, taken in a trial of the OX40 agonist ivuxolimab. These receptors all come from an adult with an advanced solid tumor such as melanoma, head and neck, liver or kidney cancer.

The gene calls are TRBV7-9 and TRBJ2-5; 7 nucleotides line up with TRBD1. Trimming removed 5 bases from V and 3 bases from J; junction bases left unmatched: 6. In germline, CDR1 is SEHNR, CDR2 FQNEAQ (reference sequence). The CDR3 runs to 14 residues. In DNA form, the CDR3 reads TGTGCCAGCAGCCCAGGGGACAGCGAAGAGACCCAGTACTTC. Translation gives CASSPGDSEETQYF.

This chain uses TRBV2 with TRBJ2-4, with 7 bases lining up with TRBD2. The germline gives CDR1 SNHLY, CDR2 FYNNEI. The CDR3 totals 15 residues. V shed 7 bases and J 1 base; nucleotides not matched to a gene: 7. The CDR3 coding sequence is TGTGCCAGCAAGACGGGGGGAGGGGCCAAAAACATTCAGTACTTC. As protein: CASKTGGGAKNIQYF.

This clone was seen only a few times. The CDR3 sequence: CASSSRFASGPNPSYNEQFF. CDR3 nucleotide sequence: TGTGCCAGCAGCTCCCGCTTTGCTAGCGGGCCAAACCCTTCCTACAATGAGCAGTTCTTC. This chain connects TRBV7-7 to TRBJ2-1, with 8 bases matching TRBD2. The CDR3 spans 20 residues. V shed 4 bases, J shed 1 base, and the junction held 18 bases outside the gene matches. CDR1 is SSHAT, CDR2 FNYEAQ, per germline (reference sequence).

V and J are TRBV10-1 and TRBJ2-3; tentative D call: TRBD2 (5 bases). V was trimmed by 5 bases and J by 0 bases, leaving 9 bases between them. The V gene's germline CDR1 is WNHNN and CDR2 SYGVQD (reference sequence). The CDR3 covers 14 residues. CDR3 DNA: TGCGCCAGCAGTTTTCGGGGTAGCACAGATACGCAGTATTTT. Translation: CASSFRGSTDTQYF.

V is TRBV19 and J is TRBJ2-1; no firm D call. The CDR3 extends over 14 amino acids. Germline V gene lookup returns CDR1 LNHDA and CDR2 SQIVND (reference sequence). The V and J ends lost 4 bases and 0 bases respectively, with 7 bases between them. CDR3 in amino acids: CASSTDFSYNEQFF. CDR3 DNA: TGTGCCAGTAGTACCGACTTCTCCTACAATGAGCAGTTCTTC.

The chain is built from TRBV29-1 and TRBJ2-7; tentatively, D is TRBD1 (6 bases). The germline V and J ends were trimmed by 6 bases and 5 bases, with 23 bases remaining between them. The CDR3 consists of 15 residues. CDR1 is SQVTM and CDR2 is ANQGSEA in the germline V gene. DNA for the CDR3: TGCAGCGTATACCCGGCGCAGGGGAATCTCCACGAGCAGTACTTC. This codes for CSVYPAQGNLHEQYF.

J is TRBJ1-5 and V is TRBV6-6, with a tentative D call TRBD1 (5 bases). The V and J ends lost 4 bases and 0 bases respectively, with 10 bases between them. The CDR3 sequence is 15 residues long. CDR1 is MNHNY, CDR2 SVGAGI, per germline (reference sequence). CDR3 sequence (DNA): TGTGCCAGCAGTTTGGGGGGATATAGCAATCAGCCCCAGCATTTT. Protein product: CASSLGGYSNQPQHF.

This clone was counted between two and nine times. This chain connects TRBV14 to TRBJ2-7; D ambiguous. This CDR3 has 13 amino acids. The germline CDR1 and CDR2 sequences are SGHDN and FVKESK. V lost 0 bases to trimming and J lost 1 base, with 4 bases between them. CDR3 sequence (DNA): TGTGCCAGCAGCCAAGAGCATTCCTACGAGCAGTACTTC. Translated: CASSQEHSYEQYF.

This sequence joins TRBV6-5 and TRBJ2-7; D possibly corresponds to TRBD1 (6 bases). In germline, CDR1 is MNHEY, CDR2 SVGAGI. Trimming cost V 6 bases and J 4 bases, with 13 bases left between them. This CDR3 is built from 13 residues. The CDR3 spells CASSPRGGYEQYF. In DNA, the CDR3 is TGTGCCAGCAGCCCCAGGGGCGGGTACGAGCAGTACTTC.

This clone was seen a single time. The chain links TRBV27 to TRBJ1-4; D is undetermined. Germline values: CDR1 MNHEY, CDR2 SMNVEV (reference sequence). CDR3 size: 14 residues. The V end was cut by 0 bases, the J end by 7 bases, with 9 bases between. The CDR3 is CASSLSGLGEKLFF. The CDR3 DNA reads as TGTGCCAGCAGTTTATCGGGCTTAGGTGAAAAACTGTTTTTT.

The chain uses TRBV7-8 and TRBJ2-3; perhaps TRBD2 as D (5 bases). The germline gives CDR1 SGHVS, CDR2 FQNEAQ. V lost 8 bases and J lost 6, with 9 bases in between. The CDR3 length is 11 residues. CDR3 sequence (DNA): TGTGCCAGCCGGGGAGTGGATACGCAGTATTTT. It is translated as CASRGVDTQYF.

The CDR3 loop is CASSAGLSQRVYNEQFF. The DNA of the CDR3 is TGTGCCAGCTCAGCTGGACTCTCCCAAAGGGTATACAATGAGCAGTTCTTC. V and J are TRBV18 and TRBJ2-1; a possible D gene is TRBD2 (5 bases). The germline V and J ends were trimmed by 5 bases and 4 bases, with 21 bases remaining between them. This CDR3 is built from 17 residues. Per the germline V gene, CDR1 is KGHSH and CDR2 is LQKENI.

The rearrangement joins TRBV18 to TRBJ2-3; perhaps TRBD1 as D (6 bases). V shed 1 base and J shed 0 bases, with 11 bases lying between them. Germline CDR1 and CDR2: KGHSH and LQKENI. The CDR3 contains 16 residues. CDR3 DNA sequence: TGTGCCAGCTCACCACGACAGGATACTAGCACAGATACGCAGTATTTT. This codes for CASSPRQDTSTDTQYF.

Here the CDR3 reads CASSEALGSNQPQHF. The CDR3 nucleotides read TGTGCCAGCAGTGAAGCGCTGGGTAGCAATCAGCCCCAGCATTTT. This chain joins TRBV6-1 and TRBJ1-5; D remains ambiguous. This CDR3 is 15 amino acids long. V lost 0 bases and J 0 bases, leaving 6 bases between the germline ends. CDR1 MNHNS and CDR2 SASEGT come from the germline V gene.

V is TRBV5-6 and J is TRBJ2-7, with D unresolved. Germline V CDR1 and CDR2: SGHDT, YYEEEE. The CDR3 length is 14 residues. V lost 10 bases, J lost 7 bases, and 24 bases lay in between. In DNA, the CDR3 is TGTGCCGGCCTCTTTGGGCCGCAACAAGGGGAGCAGTACTTC. Translation: CAGLFGPQQGEQYF.

Regarding this clone: At the DNA level, this CDR3 is encoded by other sequences in the same sample as well. The chain joins TRBV29-1 to TRBJ2-7; 10 bases map to TRBD1. CDR3 length: 13 residues. Looked up from germline, CDR1 is SQVTM and CDR2 is ANQGSEA. J lost 3 bases, V lost 6 bases, and 5 bases had no gene match. This CDR3 is CSVRTGGFYEQYF. CDR3 sequence (DNA): TGCAGCGTAAGGACAGGGGGTTTCTACGAGCAGTACTTC.

This clone was seen a few times. V usage is TRBV6-5 and J usage is TRBJ1-3; 8 positions agree with TRBD1. Looked up from germline, CDR1 is MNHEY and CDR2 is SVGAGI. The CDR3 has 14 amino acids. V shed 5 bases and J 4 bases; nucleotides not matched to a gene: 4. The CDR3 DNA is TGTGCCAGCAGTAGCCGGGACAGGGGAAACACCATATATTTT. Residues: CASSSRDRGNTIYF.

The rearrangement joins TRBV28 to TRBJ1-4; D is undetermined. Germline V gene data show CDR1 as MDHEN and CDR2 as SYDVKM. V lost 4 bases and J 4 bases, leaving 1 base between the germline ends. There are 11 residues in the CDR3. Here the CDR3 DNA reads TGTGCCAGCAGTTATAATGAAAAACTGTTTTTT. Residues: CASSYNEKLFF.

The chain recombines TRBV29-1 with TRBJ1-6; D is unresolved. Germline loops: CDR1 SQVTM, CDR2 ANQGSEA. The CDR3 consists of 13 residues. V was clipped by 5 bases and J by 10 bases, with 15 bases between them. CDR3 sequence reads: CSVRASADSPLHF. The CDR3 DNA is TGCAGCGTTCGGGCCTCGGCGGACTCACCCCTCCACTTT.

The gene calls are TRBV5-4 and TRBJ2-7, with 8 bases fitting TRBD2. The CDR3 runs to 15 residues. The germline V gene has CDR1 SGHNT and CDR2 YYREEE (reference sequence). With V trimmed by 0 bases and J by 3 bases, 5 bases remained unmatched. CDR3 DNA sequence: TGTGCCAGCAGCTTGGAGAGCGGGAGAGGCTACGAGCAGTACTTC. Its translation: CASSLESGRGYEQYF. Drawing the rest from reference TRBV5-4 and TRBJ2-7, the complete variable domain is ETGVTQSPTHLIKTRGQQVTLRCSSQSGHNTVSWYQQALGQGPQFIFQYYREEENGRGNFPPRFSGLQFPNYSSELNVNALELDDSALYLCASSLESGRGYEQYFGPGTRLTVT.

The gene calls are TRBV6-5 and TRBJ1-2; 8 nucleotides agree with TRBD1. Germline V lookup: CDR1 MNHEY, CDR2 SVGAGI. The CDR3 contains 15 residues. J lost 6 bases, V lost 6 bases, and 12 bases had no gene match. The CDR3 coding sequence is TGTGCCAGCAGCACAGGACAGGGATGGAGTCATGGCTACACCTTC. It encodes CASSTGQGWSHGYTF.

The rearrangement joins TRBV5-4 to TRBJ2-1, with 9 nucleotides matching TRBD2. The V gene end was trimmed by 5 bases and the J gene end by 9 bases; junction bases not matched to a gene: 9. The CDR3 consists of 14 residues. Germline assignment: CDR1 SGHNT and CDR2 YYREEE (reference sequence). The CDR3 loop is CASSFSGSIVEQFF. The CDR3 DNA follows: TGTGCCAGCAGTTTTAGCGGGAGTATTGTTGAGCAGTTCTTC.